One T cell receptor (beta chain) is described in this entry. Its antigen is unknown. Other DNA sequences in the same sample also yield this CDR3. Naive CD8 cells were CD45RO-negative, positively selected for CCR7, excluding terminally differentiated effector memory CD45RA+ cells. Donors comprised healthy HIV-negative adults lacking recent acute infections or vaccinations. This sample is part of a study of shared clonotypes between healthy human individuals. Authors' processing steps: As immunoSEQ supplied junction-only sequences (without quality scores), filtering differed. Clones were read by immunoSEQ multiplex PCR, and TCRdb kept only the in-frame ones, dropping some. V, J and clone size reflect that table, while D and trimming were determined from the DNA. Among approximately 2,200,000 clones listed, under 95% were seen once. Findings and caveats of the study: Clonotypes shared by all four donors outscored non-shared clonotypes in generation probability.

The sequence came from a young man in good health. Some clones in this sample may be carry-over from other donors' samples. Sequenced input: naive CD8+ T cells from PBMCs.

DNA for the CDR3: TGTGCCAGTAGTATTTTGGGGACTGAAGCTTTCTTT. Protein sequence: CASSILGTEAFF. This chain joins TRBV19 and TRBJ1-1, with D unclear. CDR3 length equals 12 residues. Germline CDR1 and CDR2: LNHDA and SQIVND (reference sequence). The V end was cut by 3 bases, the J end by 5 bases, with 7 bases between. The variable domain in full, with the rest retrieved from reference TRBV19 and TRBJ1-1, is DGGITQSPKYLFRKEGQNVTLSCEQNLNHDAMYWYRQDPGQGLRLIYYSQIVNDFQKGDIAEGYSVSREKKESFPLTVTSAQKNPTAFYLCASSILGTEAFFGQGTRLTVV.